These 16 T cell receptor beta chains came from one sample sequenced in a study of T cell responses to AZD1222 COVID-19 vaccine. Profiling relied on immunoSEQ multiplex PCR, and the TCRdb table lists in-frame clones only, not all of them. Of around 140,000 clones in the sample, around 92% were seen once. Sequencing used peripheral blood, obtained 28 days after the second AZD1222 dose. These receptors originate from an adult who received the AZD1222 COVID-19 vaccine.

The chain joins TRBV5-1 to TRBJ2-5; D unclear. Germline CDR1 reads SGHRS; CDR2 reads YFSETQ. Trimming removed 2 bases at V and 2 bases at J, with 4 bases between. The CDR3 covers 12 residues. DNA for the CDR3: TGCGCCAGCAGCTTCATTCAAGAGACCCAGTACTTC. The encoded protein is CASSFIQETQYF.

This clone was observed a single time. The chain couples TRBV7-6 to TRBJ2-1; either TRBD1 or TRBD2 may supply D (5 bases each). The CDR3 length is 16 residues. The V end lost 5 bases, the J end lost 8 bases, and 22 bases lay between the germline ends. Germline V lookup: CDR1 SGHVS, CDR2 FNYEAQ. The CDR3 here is CASSVRTGTTLDEQFF. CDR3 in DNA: TGTGCCAGCAGCGTACGTACCGGGACGACTCTGGATGAGCAGTTCTTC. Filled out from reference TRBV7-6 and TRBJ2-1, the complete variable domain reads GAGVSQSPRYKVTKRGQDVALRCDPISGHVSLYWYRQALGQGPEFLTYFNYEAQQDKSGLPNDRFSAERPEGSISTLTIQRTEQRDSAMYRCASSVRTGTTLDEQFFGPGTRLTVL.

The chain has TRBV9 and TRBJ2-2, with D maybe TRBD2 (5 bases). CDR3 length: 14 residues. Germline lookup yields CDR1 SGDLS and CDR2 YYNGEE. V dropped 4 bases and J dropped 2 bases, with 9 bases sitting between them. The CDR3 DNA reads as TGTGCCAGCAGCCCCCGGACTAACACCGGGGAGCTGTTTTTT. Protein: CASSPRTNTGELFF.

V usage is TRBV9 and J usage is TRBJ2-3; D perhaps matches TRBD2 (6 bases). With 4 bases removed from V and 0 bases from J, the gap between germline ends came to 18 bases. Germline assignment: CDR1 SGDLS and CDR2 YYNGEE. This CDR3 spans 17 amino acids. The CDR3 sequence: CASSRGSTTASTDTQYF. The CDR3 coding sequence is TGTGCCAGCAGCCGGGGGAGTACCACCGCTAGCACAGATACGCAGTATTTT. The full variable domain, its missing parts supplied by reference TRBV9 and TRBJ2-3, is DSGVTQTPKHLITATGQRVTLRCSPRSGDLSVYWYQQSLDQGLQFLIQYYNGEERAKGNILERFSAQQFPDLHSELNLSSLELGDSALYFCASSRGSTTASTDTQYFGPGTRLTVL.

CDR3 sequence reads: CASSPRQEASYGYTF. In DNA, the CDR3 is TGTGCCAGCTCACCACGGCAGGAAGCCTCCTATGGCTACACCTTC. The chain has TRBV18 and TRBJ1-2; D is ambiguous. The CDR3 has 15 amino acids. V was clipped by 1 base and J by 4 bases, with 13 bases between them. Germline loops: CDR1 KGHSH, CDR2 LQKENI. The variable domain in full, with the rest retrieved from reference TRBV18 and TRBJ1-2, is NAGVMQNPRHLVRRRGQEARLRCSPMKGHSHVYWYRQLPEEGLKFMVYLQKENIIDESGMPKERFSAEFPKEGPSILRIQQVVRGDSAAYFCASSPRQEASYGYTFGSGTRLTVV.

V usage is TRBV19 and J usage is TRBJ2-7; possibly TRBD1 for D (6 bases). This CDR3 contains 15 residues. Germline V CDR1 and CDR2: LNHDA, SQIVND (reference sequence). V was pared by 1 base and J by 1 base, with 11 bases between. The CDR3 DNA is TGTGCCAGTAGTATAGCCAGGGGTTATTCCTACGAGCAGTACTTC. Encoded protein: CASSIARGYSYEQYF.

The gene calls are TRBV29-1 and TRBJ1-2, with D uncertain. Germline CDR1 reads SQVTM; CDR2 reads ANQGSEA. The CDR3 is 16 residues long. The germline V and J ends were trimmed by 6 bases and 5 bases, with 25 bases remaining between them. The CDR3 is CSVGEMDGADGYGYTF. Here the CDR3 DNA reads TGCAGCGTCGGGGAGATGGACGGCGCCGATGGGTATGGCTACACCTTC.

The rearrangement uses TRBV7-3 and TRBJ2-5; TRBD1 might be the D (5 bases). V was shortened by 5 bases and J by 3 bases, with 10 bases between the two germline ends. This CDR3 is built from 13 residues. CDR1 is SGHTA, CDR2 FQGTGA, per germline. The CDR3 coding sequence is TGTGCCAGCAGCCGTATGGACAAAGAGACCCAGTACTTC. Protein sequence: CASSRMDKETQYF. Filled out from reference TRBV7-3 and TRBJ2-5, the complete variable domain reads GAGVSQTPSNKVTEKGKYVELRCDPISGHTALYWYRQSLGQGPEFLIYFQGTGAADDSGLPNDRFFAVRPEGSVSTLKIQRTERGDSAVYLCASSRMDKETQYFGPGTRLLVL.

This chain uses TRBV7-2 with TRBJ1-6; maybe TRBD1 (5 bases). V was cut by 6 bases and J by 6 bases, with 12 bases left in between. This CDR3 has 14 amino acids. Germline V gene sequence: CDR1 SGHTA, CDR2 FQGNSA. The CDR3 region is CASRPQGGNSPLHF. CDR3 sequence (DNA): TGTGCCAGCAGACCCCAGGGCGGTAATTCACCCCTCCACTTT.

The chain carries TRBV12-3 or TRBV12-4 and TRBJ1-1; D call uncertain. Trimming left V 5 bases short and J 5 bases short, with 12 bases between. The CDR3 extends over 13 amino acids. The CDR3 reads CASSGGGVTEAFF. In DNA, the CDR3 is TGTGCCAGCAGTGGCGGCGGGGTGACTGAAGCTTTCTTT.

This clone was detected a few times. The CDR3 spells CASSPRYEQYV. The CDR3 bases are TGTGCCAGCAGCCCCCGCTACGAGCAGTACGTC. This rearrangement joins TRBV7-3 to TRBJ2-7; D unclear. Germline CDR1 reads SGHTA; CDR2 reads FQGTGA. Deletions cut 5 bases from V and 3 bases from J, with 5 bases between. This CDR3 region has 11 residues.

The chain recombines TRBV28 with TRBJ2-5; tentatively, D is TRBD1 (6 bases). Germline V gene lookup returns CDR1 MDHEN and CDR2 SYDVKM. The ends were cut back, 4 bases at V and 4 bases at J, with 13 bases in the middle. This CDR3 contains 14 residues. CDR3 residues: CASSSTGSPETQYF. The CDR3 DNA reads TGTGCCAGCAGTTCAACAGGGTCCCCAGAGACCCAGTACTTC. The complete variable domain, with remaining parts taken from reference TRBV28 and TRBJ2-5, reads DVKVTQSSRYLVKRTGEKVFLECVQDMDHENMFWYRQDPGLGLRLIYFSYDVKMKEKGDIPEGYSVSREKKERFSLILESASTNQTSMYLCASSSTGSPETQYFGPGTRLLVL.

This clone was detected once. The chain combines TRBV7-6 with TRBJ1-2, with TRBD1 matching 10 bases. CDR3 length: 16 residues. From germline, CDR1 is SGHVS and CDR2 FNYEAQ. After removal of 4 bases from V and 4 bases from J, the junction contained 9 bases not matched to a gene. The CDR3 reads CASSSNRDRGVYGYTF. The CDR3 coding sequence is TGTGCCAGCAGCTCAAACCGGGACAGGGGTGTCTATGGCTACACCTTC.

The CDR3 region has the DNA TGTGCCAGCAGCTTAAATCCGGGACAGGGGGCCGGGGAGCTGTTTTTT. Its protein is CASSLNPGQGAGELFF. The chain employs TRBV7-3 and TRBJ2-2; 11 bases map to TRBD1. Germline V gene lookup returns CDR1 SGHTA and CDR2 FQGTGA. V lost 1 base, J lost 6 bases, and 4 bases stayed unmatched. This CDR3 is built from 16 residues.

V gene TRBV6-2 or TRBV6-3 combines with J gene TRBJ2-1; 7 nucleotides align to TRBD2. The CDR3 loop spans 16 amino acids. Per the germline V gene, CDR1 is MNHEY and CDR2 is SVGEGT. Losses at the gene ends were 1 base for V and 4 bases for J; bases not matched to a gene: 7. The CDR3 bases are TGTGCCAGCAGTTACTTTCGGGGAGGGCGGTACAATGAGCAGTTCTTC. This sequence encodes CASSYFRGGRYNEQFF.

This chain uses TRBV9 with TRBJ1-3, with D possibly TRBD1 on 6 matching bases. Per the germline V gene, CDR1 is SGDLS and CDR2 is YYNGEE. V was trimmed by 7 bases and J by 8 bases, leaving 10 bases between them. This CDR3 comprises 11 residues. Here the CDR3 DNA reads TGTGCCAGCGGCGACAGGCACACCATATATTTT. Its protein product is CASGDRHTIYF.